This TCR beta chain comes out of a study of tumor-infiltrating lymphocytes in localized non-small cell lung cancer. Study summary: Some samples were collected after neoadjuvant chemotherapy; smokers, never-smokers and several histologies were included. Findings of the study overall: Technical variation could not be separated from intratumor heterogeneity here. Higher tumor T cell infiltration than in uninvolved lung was supported by TCRbeta sequencing. No link was found between tumor T-cell fraction and recurrence-free survival.

In regard to this clone: No antigen is known for it.

Sequenced by immunoSEQ multiplex PCR; TCRdb stores in-frame clones only, minus some. The sample lists about 23,000 clones, approximately 70% occurring once. This CDR3 has 13 residues. V gave up 4 bases and J gave up 3 bases; unmatched junction bases: 1. Germline V CDR1 and CDR2: WSHSY, SAAADI. The sequencing input was lung tumor tissue. This chain links TRBV10-2 with TRBJ2-7; the match to TRBD2 covers 9 bases. The TCR sequence derives from a human donor with non-small cell lung cancer. In DNA form, the CDR3 reads TGCGCCAGCAGTGGTAGCGGGAGCTACGAGCAGTACTTC. This encodes CASSGSGSYEQYF.